This T cell receptor (beta chain) emerged from a study of sequential checkpoint blockade in melanoma. Germline V gene lookup returns CDR1 LGHNA and CDR2 YNFKEQ. The V end was cut by 5 bases, the J end by 7 bases, with 11 bases between. The CDR3 contains 12 residues. Produced via immunoSEQ multiplex PCR; TCRdb's table is partial and in-frame only. The table has 20,000 or so clones, 55% to 70% seen once. As for treatment: randomized to nivolumab then ipilimumab (arm A) or the reverse (arm B). Patients had received no earlier DNA-damaging chemotherapy. Sorted cells were live CD3+CD8+, lacking CD19 and CD56, from PBMCs.

This chain joins TRBV4-2 and TRBJ1-2; D is uncertain. Sequencing used CD8+ T cells sorted from blood (inferred from file names), obtained from a patient given nivolumab and ipilimumab in sequence. The sequence was collected from a human donor with melanoma. The DNA for the CDR3 is TGTGCCAGCAGCTTGAGTTTGAGTGGCTACACCTTC. It yields the protein CASSLSLSGYTF.